A selection of T cell receptor beta chains follows, all from one sample in a study of blood T cell repertoires in COVID-19. This table comes from immunoSEQ multiplex PCR, and its TCRdb copy is limited to in-frame clones, with some not included. The sample carries approximately 410,000 clones, 86% recorded once. The sequenced sample was peripheral blood. Every receptor here comes from a young woman with active or convalescent COVID-19. CDR3s include the opening cysteine and the closing phenylalanine or tryptophan. D genes are given only for firm matches. Only some rows state a clone size, as once, few, many or a class for expanded clones.

TRBJ2-1 | . | . | TRBV6-1 | CASSEVRGGNNEQFF | TGTGCCAGCAGTGAAGTAAGGGGGGGAAACAATGAGCAGTTCTTC
TRBJ2-3 | . | TRBD1 | TRBV5-1 | CASSLGQGADTQYF | TGCGCCAGCAGCTTAGGACAGGGGGCAGATACGCAGTATTTT
TRBJ1-3 | . | TRBD1 | TRBV19 | CASTPMGQGNTIYF | TGTGCCAGTACCCCTATGGGACAGGGAAACACCATATATTTT
TRBJ1-2 | . | . | TRBV27 | CASSLFSVGLDGYTF | TGTGCCAGCAGTTTATTTTCCGTCGGTTTGGATGGCTACACCTTC
TRBJ2-2 | . | TRBD1 | TRBV7-7 | CASSMDRGPTGELFF | TGTGCCAGCAGCATGGACAGGGGGCCTACCGGGGAGCTGTTTTTT
TRBJ2-1 | . | TRBD2 | TRBV27 | CASRPRTSGGTYNEQFF | TGTGCCAGCAGACCGAGGACTAGCGGGGGGACCTACAATGAGCAGTTCTTC
TRBJ1-2 | . | . | TRBV6-6 | CASSVTANYGYTF | TGTGCCAGCAGCGTGACAGCTAACTATGGCTACACCTTC
TRBJ2-4 | . | . | TRBV19 | CASSAGIAKNIQYF | TGTGCCAGTAGTGCAGGGATAGCCAAAAACATTCAGTACTTC
TRBJ1-1 | . | TRBD1 | TRBV30 | CAWSRQGANTEAFF | TGTGCCTGGAGTCGACAGGGGGCGAACACTGAAGCTTTCTTT
TRBJ2-5 | once | . | TRBV5-1 | CASSLAGSQETQYF | TGCGCCAGCAGCTTGGCGGGGTCGCAAGAGACCCAGTACTTC
TRBJ1-2 | . | TRBD1 | TRBV11-2 | CASSRTSTGDGYTF | TGTGCCAGCAGCAGGACGAGTACAGGGGATGGCTACACCTTC
TRBJ1-1 | . | . | TRBV6-5 | CASSYSNSGETEAFF | TGTGCCAGCAGTTACTCGAACAGCGGGGAGACTGAAGCTTTCTTT
TRBJ2-3 | . | TRBD2 | TRBV19 | CASSLRERDTQYF | TGTGCCAGTAGTTTGCGGGAGAGGGATACGCAGTATTTT
TRBJ1-4 | . | . | TRBV4-1 | CASSQSMSYGLDEKLFF | TGCGCCAGCAGCCAATCCATGTCATATGGGCTGGATGAAAAACTGTTTTTT
TRBJ1-4 | once | TRBD1 | TRBV19 | CASRGQGALEKLFF | TGTGCCAGTAGGGGACAGGGGGCTTTGGAAAAACTGTTTTTT
TRBJ1-5 | . | . | TRBV7-2 | CASSPGWDQPQHF | TGTGCCAGCAGCCCAGGGTGGGATCAGCCCCAGCATTTT
TRBJ2-2 | . | TRBD1 | TRBV5-1 | CASSLVIGQGANTGELFF | TGCGCCAGCAGCTTGGTTATAGGACAGGGGGCGAACACCGGGGAGCTGTTTTTT
TRBJ1-6 | . | . | TRBV7-2 | CASSPREESPLHF | TGTGCCAGCAGCCCCCGTGAGGAATCACCCCTCCACTTT
TRBJ2-3 | . | TRBD2 | TRBV9 | CASSVLGASGGTDTQYF | TGTGCCAGCAGCGTCCTCGGGGCTAGCGGGGGGACAGATACGCAGTATTTT
TRBJ1-1 | few | TRBD1 | TRBV5-6 | CASRLLQGAWAEAFF | TGTGCCAGCCGCTTACTTCAGGGGGCGTGGGCTGAAGCTTTCTTT
TRBJ2-6 | . | TRBD1 | TRBV27 | CASCRQGASFGANVLTF | TGTGCCAGCTGTCGACAGGGGGCGTCGTTTGGGGCCAACGTCCTGACTTTC
TRBJ2-3 | . | . | TRBV7-2 | CASSLPSAGTDTQYF | TGTGCCAGCAGTTTACCTAGCGCTGGCACAGATACGCAGTATTTT
TRBJ2-1 | . | TRBD2 | TRBV30 | CALLLLGASGRAGKFF | TGTGCCTTACTATTGCTTGGAGCTAGCGGGAGGGCGGGGAAGTTCTTC
TRBJ1-1 | . | TRBD1 | TRBV19 | CASSRQGHTEAFF | TGTGCCAGTAGTCGACAGGGCCACACTGAAGCTTTCTTT
TRBJ1-2 | few | . | TRBV5-6 | CASSVGQENGYTF | TGTGCCAGCAGCGTGGGACAAGAGAATGGCTACACCTTC
TRBJ1-1 | . | . | TRBV11-2 | CASRPHRVTNTEAFF | TGTGCCAGCAGACCACACAGGGTAACGAACACTGAAGCTTTCTTT
TRBJ2-6 | . | . | TRBV6-1 | CASSDLFSGANVLTF | TGTGCCAGCAGTGATCTTTTTTCTGGGGCCAACGTCCTGACTTTC
TRBJ2-3 | . | TRBD2 | TRBV5-1 | CASRLAGSTDTQYF | TGCGCCAGCAGGTTAGCGGGAAGCACAGATACGCAGTATTTT